These 14 T cell receptor beta chains came from one sample sequenced in a study of siplizumab effects on memory and regulatory T cells. Produced via immunoSEQ multiplex PCR; TCRdb's table is partial and in-frame only. There are some 100,000 clones in the sample; roughly 95% occur only once, and under 0.2% lies in the top ten. Sequencing input: non-Treg CD4+ T cells sorted from blood. The receptor source for this set is a human donor in good health.

The rearrangement uses TRBV7-6 and TRBJ2-6, with 8 bases fitting TRBD2. The germline gives CDR1 SGHVS, CDR2 FNYEAQ. After removal of 5 bases from V and 0 bases from J, the junction contained 21 bases not matched to a gene. CDR3 length equals 22 residues. The CDR3 nucleotides are TGTGCCAGCAGCCTCCTCCCGACTGGGCGGGGGGCCAAAAGCTCTGGGGCCAACGTCCTGACTTTC. It yields the protein CASSLLPTGRGAKSSGANVLTF.

This clone was found once. The rearrangement links TRBV4-3 to TRBJ2-7; 9 bases match TRBD2. This CDR3 has 15 residues. Per the germline V gene, CDR1 is LGHNA and CDR2 is YSLEER. The V gene end was trimmed by 2 bases and the J gene end by 5 bases; junction bases not matched to a gene: 7. The CDR3 sequence: CASSQSSGVGHEQYF. The CDR3 nucleotides are TGCGCCAGCAGCCAATCTAGCGGGGTCGGCCACGAGCAGTACTTC.

The chain joins TRBV19 to TRBJ2-2; the D call may be TRBD1 or TRBD2 (5 bases each). The CDR3 consists of 17 residues. Trimming removed 3 bases at V and 3 bases at J, with 17 bases between. Germline V CDR1 and CDR2: LNHDA, SQIVND (reference sequence). This chain's CDR3 is CASSIRGVLLDTGELFF. The DNA of the CDR3 is TGTGCCAGTAGTATTCGGGGCGTATTGCTGGACACCGGGGAGCTGTTTTTT.

This chain links TRBV6-5 with TRBJ2-6, with 7 bases aligning to TRBD2. Germline V CDR1 and CDR2: MNHEY, SVGAGI. The CDR3 has 15 residues. J lost 7 bases, V lost 6 bases, and 9 bases had no gene match. The CDR3 region has the DNA TGTGCCAGCAGCCGATTGGGAGGGAGAGCCAACGTCCTGACTTTC. It yields the protein CASSRLGGRANVLTF.

The chain links TRBV5-6 to TRBJ1-1; D gene unclear. The CDR3 has 13 amino acids. Germline V CDR1 and CDR2: SGHDT, YYEEEE. V shed 5 bases and J shed 3 bases, with 11 bases lying between them. CDR3 sequence reads: CASSPVLDTEAFF. In DNA form, the CDR3 reads TGTGCCAGCAGTCCAGTTTTGGACACTGAAGCTTTCTTT.

The chain couples TRBV7-3 to TRBJ2-1; D is possibly TRBD2 (6 bases). Trimming left V 6 bases short and J 8 bases short, with 20 bases between. Germline CDR1 SGHTA, CDR2 FQGTGA. The CDR3 loop spans 15 amino acids. In nucleotides, the CDR3 is TGTGCCAGCAGTCTCAATCCGCTCGGCGGGGATGAGCAGTTCTTC. It translates to CASSLNPLGGDEQFF.

This chain uses TRBV9 with TRBJ1-1, with 10 nucleotides matching TRBD1. The CDR3 sequence is 14 residues long. Germline lookup yields CDR1 SGDLS and CDR2 YYNGEE. The V gene end was trimmed by 4 bases and the J gene end by 3 bases; junction bases not matched to a gene: 3. CDR3 nucleotides: TGTGCCAGCAGCTATGGACAGGGGGACACTGAAGCTTTCTTT. This gives the protein CASSYGQGDTEAFF.

The chain employs TRBV18 and TRBJ2-1; possible D gene TRBD2, 5 bases. CDR1 is KGHSH, CDR2 LQKENI, per germline. V shed 2 bases and J shed 8 bases, with 16 bases lying between them. This CDR3 region has 15 residues. The CDR3 DNA reads as TGTGCCAGCTCACCAATGCTTTCGGGGAGCGATGAGCAGTTCTTC. Its protein is CASSPMLSGSDEQFF. Together with reference TRBV18 and TRBJ2-1, the CDR3 gives the full variable domain: NAGVMQNPRHLVRRRGQEARLRCSPMKGHSHVYWYRQLPEEGLKFMVYLQKENIIDESGMPKERFSAEFPKEGPSILRIQQVVRGDSAAYFCASSPMLSGSDEQFFGPGTRLTVL.

The chain employs TRBV6-6 and TRBJ2-2; a possible D gene is TRBD1 (5 bases). CDR1 is MNHNY and CDR2 is SVGAGI in the germline V gene (reference sequence). V shed 2 bases and J shed 5 bases, with 9 bases lying between them. The CDR3 runs 14 residues. For the CDR3, the DNA is TGTGCCAGCAGTTACCAAGGGGATACCGGGGAGCTGTTTTTT. This gives the protein CASSYQGDTGELFF.

This chain joins TRBV27 and TRBJ2-7; possible D gene TRBD1, 5 bases. Germline CDR1 is MNHEY and CDR2 is SMNVEV (reference sequence). The CDR3 totals 14 residues. Trimming left V 2 bases short and J 1 base short, with 9 bases between. Written as DNA, the CDR3 is TGTGCCAGCAGTTTAACCAGGGCTTCCTACGAGCAGTACTTC. It codes for CASSLTRASYEQYF.

The rearrangement joins TRBV15 to TRBJ1-2, with 8 bases that match TRBD1. The V and J ends lost 4 bases and 6 bases, in that order; junction bases with no gene match: 7. Germline V gene lookup returns CDR1 LNHNV and CDR2 YYDKDF (reference sequence). The CDR3 is 14 amino acids. Written as DNA, the CDR3 is TGTGCCACCAGCATGAAACAGGGGGGAAATGGCTACACCTTC. Its translation: CATSMKQGGNGYTF.

The chain links TRBV28 to TRBJ1-1; 8 bases match TRBD1. The germline CDR1 and CDR2 sequences are MDHEN and SYDVKM. CDR3 length: 16 amino acids. The J segment lost 0 bases and the V segment lost 5 bases, leaving 8 bases of the junction unmatched. The CDR3 nucleotides are TGTGCCAGCAGTCATAGAGGACAGGGTGTGAACACTGAAGCTTTCTTT. This encodes CASSHRGQGVNTEAFF.

This clone was recorded once. The gene calls are TRBV30 and TRBJ1-2; TRBD1 matches at 11 bases. Germline-derived CDR1 and CDR2 are GTSNPN and SVGIG (reference sequence). Trimming removed 5 bases from V and 5 bases from J; junction bases left unmatched: 4. This CDR3 is 13 amino acids long. The DNA of the CDR3 is TGTGCCTGGCTCCGGGACAGGGGGTATGGCTACACCTTC. This sequence encodes CAWLRDRGYGYTF.

The chain links TRBV28 to TRBJ2-7; perhaps TRBD1 as D (5 bases). The V gene's germline CDR1 is MDHEN and CDR2 SYDVKM. Trimming stripped 7 bases from V and 9 bases from J, with 31 bases between. This CDR3 has 17 residues. CDR3 sequence: CASKRQGLMIPFLGQYF. CDR3 in DNA: TGTGCCAGCAAACGGCAGGGTTTAATGATACCCTTTTTGGGGCAGTACTTC.